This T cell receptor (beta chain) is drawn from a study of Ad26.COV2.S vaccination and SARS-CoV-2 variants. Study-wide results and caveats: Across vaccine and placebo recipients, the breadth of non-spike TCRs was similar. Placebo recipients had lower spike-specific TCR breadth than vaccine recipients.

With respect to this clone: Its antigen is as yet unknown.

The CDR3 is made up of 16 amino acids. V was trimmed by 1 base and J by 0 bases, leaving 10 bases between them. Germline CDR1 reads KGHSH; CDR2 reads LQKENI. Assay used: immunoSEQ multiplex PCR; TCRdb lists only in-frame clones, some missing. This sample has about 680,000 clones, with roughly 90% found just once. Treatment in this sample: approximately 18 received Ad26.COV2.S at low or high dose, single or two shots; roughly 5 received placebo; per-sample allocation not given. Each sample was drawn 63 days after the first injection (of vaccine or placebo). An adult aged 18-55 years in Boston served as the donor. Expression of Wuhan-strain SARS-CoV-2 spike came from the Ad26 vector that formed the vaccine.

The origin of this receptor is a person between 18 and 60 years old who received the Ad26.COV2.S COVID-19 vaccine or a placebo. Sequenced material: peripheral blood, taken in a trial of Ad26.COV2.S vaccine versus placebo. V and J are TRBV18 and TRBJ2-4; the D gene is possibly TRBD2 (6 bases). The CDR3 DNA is TGTGCCAGCTCACCACAACGGGAGCTAGCCAAAAACATTCAGTACTTC. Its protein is CASSPQRELAKNIQYF.